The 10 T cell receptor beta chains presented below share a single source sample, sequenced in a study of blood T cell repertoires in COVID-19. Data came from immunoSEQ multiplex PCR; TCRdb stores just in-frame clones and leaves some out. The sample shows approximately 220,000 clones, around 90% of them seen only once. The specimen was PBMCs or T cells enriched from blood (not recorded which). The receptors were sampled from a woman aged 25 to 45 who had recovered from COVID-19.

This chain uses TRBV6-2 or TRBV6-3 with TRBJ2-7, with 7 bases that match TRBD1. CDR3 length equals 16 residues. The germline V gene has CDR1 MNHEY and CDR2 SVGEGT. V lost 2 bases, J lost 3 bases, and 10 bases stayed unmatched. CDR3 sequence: CASSYRRGTAIYEQYF. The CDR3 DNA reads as TGTGCCAGCAGTTACCGCCGAGGGACAGCAATCTACGAGCAGTACTTC.

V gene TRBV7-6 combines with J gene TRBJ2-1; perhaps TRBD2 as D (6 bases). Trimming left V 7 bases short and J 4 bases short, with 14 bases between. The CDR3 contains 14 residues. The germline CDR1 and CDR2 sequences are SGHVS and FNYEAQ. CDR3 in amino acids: CASTPSGGYNEQFF. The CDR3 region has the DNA TGTGCCAGCACCCCAAGTGGGGGGTACAATGAGCAGTTCTTC.

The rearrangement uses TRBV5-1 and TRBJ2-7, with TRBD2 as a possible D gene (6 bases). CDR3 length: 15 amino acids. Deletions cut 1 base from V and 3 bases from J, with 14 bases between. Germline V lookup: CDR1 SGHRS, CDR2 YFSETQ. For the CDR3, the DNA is TGCGCCAGCAGCTTGTTCGCGGGCGGGGTCTACGAGCAGTACTTC. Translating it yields CASSLFAGGVYEQYF. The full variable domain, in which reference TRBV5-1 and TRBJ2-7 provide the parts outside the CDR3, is KAGVTQTPRYLIKTRGQQVTLSCSPISGHRSVSWYQQTPGQGLQFLFEYFSETQRNKGNFPGRFSGRQFSNSRSEMNVSTLELGDSALYLCASSLFAGGVYEQYFGPGTRLTVT.

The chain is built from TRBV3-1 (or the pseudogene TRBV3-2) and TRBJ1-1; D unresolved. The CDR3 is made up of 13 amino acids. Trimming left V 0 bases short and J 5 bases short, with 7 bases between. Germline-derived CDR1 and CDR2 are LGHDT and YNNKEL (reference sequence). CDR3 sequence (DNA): TGTGCCAGCAGCCAAGATTGGAGAACTGAAGCTTTCTTT. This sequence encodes CASSQDWRTEAFF.

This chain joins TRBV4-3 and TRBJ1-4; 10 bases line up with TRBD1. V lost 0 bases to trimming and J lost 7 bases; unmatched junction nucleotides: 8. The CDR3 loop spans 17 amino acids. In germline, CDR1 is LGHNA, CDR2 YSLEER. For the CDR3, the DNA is TGCGCCAGCAGCCAAGATCCCGACAGGGGGCGGGGTGAAAAACTGTTTTTT. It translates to CASSQDPDRGRGEKLFF.

The CDR3, as DNA: TGTGCCAGCAGCAACCAGGACAGGGTGAACACTGAAGCTTTCTTT. Translation: CASSNQDRVNTEAFF. The chain joins TRBV3-1 (or the pseudogene TRBV3-2) to TRBJ1-1; TRBD1 agrees at 8 bases. The CDR3 totals 15 residues. The V segment lost 5 bases and the J segment 0 bases; nucleotides outside the gene matches: 5. The V gene's germline CDR1 is LGHDT and CDR2 YNNKEL (reference sequence).

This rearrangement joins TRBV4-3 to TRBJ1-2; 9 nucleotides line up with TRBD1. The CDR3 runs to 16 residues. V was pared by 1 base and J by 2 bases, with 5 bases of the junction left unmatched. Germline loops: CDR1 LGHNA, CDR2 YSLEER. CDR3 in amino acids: CASSQGGGTGNYGYTF. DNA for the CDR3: TGCGCCAGCAGCCAAGGTGGGGGGACAGGGAACTATGGCTACACCTTC.

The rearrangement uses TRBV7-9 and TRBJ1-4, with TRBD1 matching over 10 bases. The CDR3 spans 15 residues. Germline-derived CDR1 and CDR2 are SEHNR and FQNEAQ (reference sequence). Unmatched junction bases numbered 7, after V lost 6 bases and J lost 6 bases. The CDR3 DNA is TGTGCCAGCAGATCGACAGGGGGCGCGGATGAAAAACTGTTTTTT. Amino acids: CASRSTGGADEKLFF. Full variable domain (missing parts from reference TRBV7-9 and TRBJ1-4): DTGVSQNPRHKITKRGQNVTFRCDPISEHNRLYWYRQTLGQGPEFLTYFQNEAQLEKSRLLSDRFSAERPKGSFSTLEIQRTEQGDSAMYLCASRSTGGADEKLFFGSGTQLSVL.

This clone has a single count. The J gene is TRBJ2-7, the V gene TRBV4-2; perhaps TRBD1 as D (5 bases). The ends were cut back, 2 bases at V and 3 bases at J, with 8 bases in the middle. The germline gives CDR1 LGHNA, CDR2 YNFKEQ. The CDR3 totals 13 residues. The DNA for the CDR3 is TGTGCCAGCAGCCAACAGGGCTACTACGAGCAGTACTTC. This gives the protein CASSQQGYYEQYF.

CDR3 in DNA: TGTGCCAGCAGTTGGGGCAGGGAGGCAGATACGCAGTATTTT. Translated, it gives CASSWGREADTQYF. This chain links TRBV6-6 with TRBJ2-3, with a tentative D call TRBD2 (6 bases). CDR1 is MNHNY, CDR2 SVGAGI, per germline (reference sequence). The CDR3 is 14 residues long. Trimming left V 4 bases short and J 4 bases short, with 12 bases between.